This T cell receptor (beta chain) was sequenced during a study of identical twins. The CDR3 extends over 13 amino acids. Trimming cost V 7 bases and J 3 bases, with 10 bases left between them. Per germline, CDR1 ENHRY and CDR2 SYGVKD. With regard to this clonotype: Antigen: not known.

All of the donors were Caucasians in good health. General observations from the study: Abundant beta clonotypes from cord blood bore fewer insertions; memory repertoires lacked this pattern. Models predicted too little out-of-frame TCR alpha sharing in monozygotic twins.

MiXCR, applied by TCRdb to the 5' RACE reads, yields one record per CDR3 protein. The sample contains some 710,000 distinct CDR3 sequences, roughly 6.2% of which appear only once. Material for sequencing was naive T cells sorted from blood. V usage is TRBV10-3 and J usage is TRBJ2-1, with unresolved D. The TCR comes from a man aged 18 to 29 in good health. Here the CDR3 DNA reads TGTGCCATCAATTCGGCTAACTACAATGAGCAGTTCTTC. Its translation: CAINSANYNEQFF.